One sample yielded the 17 T cell receptor beta chains listed below, sequenced in a study of early T cells in non-severe SARS-CoV-2 infection. TCRdb used MiXCR to reprocess the 5' RACE reads, holding one entry per CDR3 protein. The sample has approximately 40,000 distinct CDR3 sequences, approximately 6.2% seen once; the top ten hold about a fifth. The specimen was whole blood, collected at baseline. The origin of the receptors is an adult who was a healthcare worker with PCR-confirmed SARS-CoV-2 infection or an uninfected control (not recorded which).

This clonotype has a count of ten or more. The chain joins TRBV24-1 to TRBJ2-2; TRBD2 is a possible D gene (6 bases). The CDR3 runs to 15 residues. From germline, CDR1 is KGHDR and CDR2 SFDVKD. V gave up 5 bases and J gave up 6 bases, with 15 bases separating them. This chain's CDR3 is CATSGSGSGAGELFF. In DNA form, the CDR3 reads TGTGCCACCAGTGGATCCGGGAGTGGCGCCGGGGAGCTGTTTTTT.

By sample fraction, this clonotype is medium-sized (0.01 to 0.1%). CDR3 residues: CASSSRGAPNTEAFF. In nucleotides, the CDR3 is TGTGCCAGCAGTTCCCGGGGCGCCCCGAACACTGAAGCTTTCTTT. V is TRBV6-7 and J is TRBJ1-1; D perhaps matches TRBD1 (5 bases). TRBV6-7 is noted as an ORF with a role that remains uncertain. The ends were cut back, 4 bases at V and 1 base at J, with 13 bases in the middle. This CDR3 contains 15 residues.

This clonotype turned up a few times. The chain has TRBV7-3 and TRBJ2-1, with D tentatively TRBD2 (6 bases). This CDR3 contains 13 residues. Germline V gene sequence: CDR1 SGHTA, CDR2 FQGTGA. Trimming left V 5 bases short and J 9 bases short, with 14 bases between. CDR3: CASSHGTSTEQFF. In nucleotides, the CDR3 is TGTGCCAGCAGCCACGGGACTTCAACTGAGCAGTTCTTC.

This clonotype was counted only a few times. The chain employs TRBV6-6 and TRBJ2-6; unclear D gene. Trimming left V 10 bases short and J 2 bases short, with 12 bases between. This CDR3 comprises 14 residues. Germline values: CDR1 MNHNY, CDR2 SVGAGI (reference sequence). The CDR3: CATLYLAGANVLTF. The DNA for the CDR3 is TGTGCCACGCTCTATCTCGCTGGGGCCAACGTCCTGACTTTC.

This clonotype was counted between two and nine times. This chain uses TRBV7-9 with TRBJ1-5; D possibly corresponds to TRBD1 (6 bases). Germline V lookup: CDR1 SEHNR, CDR2 FQNEAQ (reference sequence). V was pared by 4 bases and J by 6 bases, with 13 bases between. The CDR3 length is 14 residues. CDR3 protein: CASSSQTGSQPQHF. The CDR3 DNA reads TGTGCCAGCAGCTCCCAGACAGGTTCTCAGCCCCAGCATTTT. Based on the CDR3 plus reference TRBV7-9 and TRBJ1-5, the full variable domain is DTGVSQNPRHKITKRGQNVTFRCDPISEHNRLYWYRQTLGQGPEFLTYFQNEAQLEKSRLLSDRFSAERPKGSFSTLEIQRTEQGDSAMYLCASSSQTGSQPQHFGDGTRLSIL.

This clonotype is labeled medium-sized (0.01 to 0.1%). The chain links TRBV16 to TRBJ1-4, with D maybe TRBD1 (6 bases). Trimming took 4 bases from V and 1 from J, leaving 10 bases between them. CDR3 length equals 15 residues. The germline CDR1 and CDR2 sequences are KGHSY and FQNENV. CDR3 coding DNA: TGTGCCAGCAGCCCCGGACAGCGAACTAATGAAAAACTGTTTTTT. Protein sequence: CASSPGQRTNEKLFF. Using reference TRBV16 and TRBJ1-4 for the parts outside the CDR3, the full variable domain is GEEVAQTPKHLVRGEGQKAKLYCAPIKGHSYVFWYQQVLKNEFKFLISFQNENVFDETGMPKERFSAKCLPNSPCSLEIQATKLEDSAVYFCASSPGQRTNEKLFFGSGTQLSVL.

J is TRBJ2-5 and V is TRBV19; D uncertain. Germline-derived CDR1 and CDR2 are LNHDA and SQIVND (reference sequence). The ends were cut back, 0 bases at V and 5 bases at J, with 7 bases in the middle. This CDR3 has 13 amino acids. For the CDR3, the DNA is TGTGCCAGTAGTATAGACCCCCTGGAGACCCAGTACTTC. It translates to CASSIDPLETQYF.

This clonotype was seen repeatedly, ten times or more. The J gene is TRBJ2-5, the V gene TRBV20-1, with 7 bases lining up with TRBD2. The CDR3 is 11 residues long. V trimming: 7 bases; J trimming: 5 bases; junction bases outside the gene matches: 4. CDR1 is DFQATT and CDR2 is SNEGSKA in the germline V gene (reference sequence). CDR3 region: CSVGRMETQYF. The CDR3 nucleotides read TGCAGTGTCGGGAGGATGGAGACCCAGTACTTC.

The V gene is TRBV7-6, the J gene TRBJ1-3; D is unresolved. This CDR3 has 15 amino acids. The V gene lost 3 bases and the J gene lost 0 bases, with 9 bases spanning the gap. Germline values: CDR1 SGHVS, CDR2 FNYEAQ. The CDR3 reads CASSLNEGSGNTIYF. In DNA, the CDR3 is TGTGCCAGCAGCTTGAACGAAGGCTCTGGAAACACCATATATTTT.

Only a few counts were recorded for this clonotype. V usage is TRBV29-1 and J usage is TRBJ2-7; a possible D gene is TRBD1 (7 bases). Trimming stripped 7 bases from V and 5 bases from J, with 18 bases between. CDR1 is SQVTM, CDR2 ANQGSEA, per germline. The CDR3 runs to 13 residues. CDR3 sequence reads: CSATGTRRDEQYF. The CDR3 bases are TGCAGCGCGACAGGGACCCGGAGGGACGAGCAGTACTTC.

This clonotype was detected only a few times. The CDR3 loop reads CSTQGQGSRDTQYF. In DNA, the CDR3 is TGCAGCACCCAGGGACAGGGGAGTAGAGATACGCAGTATTTT. The genes are TRBV29-1 and TRBJ2-3; 10 bases are shared with TRBD1. This CDR3 is 14 amino acids long. Losses at the gene ends were 8 bases for V and 5 bases for J; bases not matched to a gene: 10. Germline V CDR1 and CDR2: SQVTM, ANQGSEA.

The chain couples TRBV11-2 to TRBJ2-5; D may be TRBD1 (5 bases). The CDR3 totals 15 residues. The ends were cut back, 0 bases at V and 0 bases at J, with 8 bases in the middle. The germline V gene has CDR1 SGHAT and CDR2 FQNNGV. The CDR3 DNA follows: TGTGCCAGCAGCTTAGAACAGGCCTACCAAGAGACCCAGTACTTC. Translation gives CASSLEQAYQETQYF.

The sample holds many counts of this clonotype. V is TRBV18 and J is TRBJ2-7; 7 bases map to TRBD1. Germline CDR1 KGHSH, CDR2 LQKENI. With 3 bases clipped from V and 0 bases from J, the junction kept 2 bases outside the gene matches. This CDR3 spans 14 amino acids. The CDR3: CASSPRQGSYEQYF. In DNA form, the CDR3 reads TGTGCCAGCTCACCTCGACAGGGCTCCTACGAGCAGTACTTC.

This clonotype was counted a few times. In DNA, the CDR3 is TGTGCCAGCCTAGAGGGACTAGCGGGAGACAATGAGCAGTTCTTC. Amino acid sequence: CASLEGLAGDNEQFF. The gene calls are TRBV6-6 and TRBJ2-1, with 14 bases matching TRBD2. Losses at the gene ends were 8 bases for V and 5 bases for J; bases not matched to a gene: 5. The germline gives CDR1 MNHNY, CDR2 SVGAGI (reference sequence). This CDR3 contains 15 residues.

This clonotype was observed at least ten times. This rearrangement joins TRBV20-1 to TRBJ2-3; 12 nucleotides align to TRBD2. Germline assignment: CDR1 DFQATT and CDR2 SNEGSKA (reference sequence). The CDR3 covers 14 residues. Unmatched junction bases numbered 5, after V lost 5 bases and J lost 5 bases. CDR3 coding DNA: TGCAGTGCTCCGCCGGGACTAGCGGGAGATACGCAGTATTTT. This gives the protein CSAPPGLAGDTQYF.

This clonotype turned up a few times. The rearrangement joins TRBV7-2 to TRBJ2-1; D uncertain. CDR1 SGHTA and CDR2 FQGNSA come from the germline V gene. This CDR3 is built from 15 residues. Trimming took 1 base from V and 1 from J, leaving 8 bases between them. The CDR3 nucleotides are TGTGCCAGCAGCTTAGATGGAGTATCCTACAATGAGCAGTTCTTC. This codes for CASSLDGVSYNEQFF.

This sequence joins TRBV6-6 and TRBJ2-1, with 7 bases fitting TRBD1. The CDR3 loop spans 19 amino acids. Per the germline V gene, CDR1 is MNHNY and CDR2 is SVGAGI (reference sequence). The V gene end was trimmed by 2 bases and the J gene end by 1 base; junction bases not matched to a gene: 14. The CDR3 reads CASSYAAGTAYLSYNEQFF. The CDR3 DNA reads as TGTGCCAGCAGTTACGCCGCCGGGACAGCTTATTTATCCTACAATGAGCAGTTCTTC.